The 21 T cell receptor beta chains below come from one sample, sequenced in a study of CD8 T cells in ankylosing spondylitis. Study-wide points: Ankylosing spondylitis blood appeared to carry a characteristic TCR beta motif of roughly eight highly homologous variants.

TCRdb reprocessed the 5' RACE reads via MiXCR and lists one record per CDR3 protein. The sample records about 450,000 distinct CDR3 sequences, about 25% being singletons. The antigens of these receptors remain unknown. The sequenced material came from blood, either unsorted or a sorted T cell fraction (not recorded which). These TCRs come from a male donor with ankylosing spondylitis.

CDR3 region: CASSKPGTGYGYTF. Written as DNA, the CDR3 is TGTGCCAGCAGTAAGCCCGGGACGGGCTATGGCTACACCTTC. The chain links TRBV2 to TRBJ1-2; D possibly corresponds to TRBD1 (5 bases). The CDR3 contains 14 residues. The germline CDR1 and CDR2 sequences are SNHLY and FYNNEI. Trimming stripped 5 bases from V and 4 bases from J, with 14 bases between.

This clonotype was found a few times. The chain joins TRBV7-9 to TRBJ1-1; D is possibly TRBD1 (5 bases). V lost 1 base to trimming and J lost 7 bases, with 7 bases between them. Per the germline V gene, CDR1 is SEHNR and CDR2 is FQNEAQ (reference sequence). This CDR3 comprises 12 residues. The CDR3 DNA sequence: TGTGCCAGCAGCTTAGTAGACAGTGAAGCTTTCTTT. The encoded protein is CASSLVDSEAFF.

This sequence joins TRBV5-1 and TRBJ1-4; D is possibly TRBD1 (6 bases). Germline CDR1 is SGHRS and CDR2 is YFSETQ. Trimming cost V 6 bases and J 4 bases, with 16 bases left between them. The CDR3 is made up of 15 amino acids. Here the CDR3 reads CASTTGGAGNEKLFF. The CDR3 coding sequence is TGCGCCAGCACTACCGGGGGGGCCGGTAATGAAAAACTGTTTTTT.

This chain uses TRBV11-2 with TRBJ2-5; 11 positions match TRBD2. V lost 3 bases and J lost 0; bases outside the gene matches: 6. Germline V gene sequence: CDR1 SGHAT, CDR2 FQNNGV. The CDR3 is made up of 17 amino acids. The CDR3 nucleotides are TGTGCCAGCAGCTTGAGGGGGACTAGCGGAAACCAAGAGACCCAGTACTTC. It translates to CASSLRGTSGNQETQYF.

This clonotype was picked up a small number of times. V gene TRBV9 combines with J gene TRBJ2-2, with 8 bases aligning to TRBD2. Germline V lookup: CDR1 SGDLS, CDR2 YYNGEE. V gave up 4 bases and J gave up 5 bases; unmatched junction bases: 4. This CDR3 contains 14 residues. Here the CDR3 reads CASSPGGRTGELFF. CDR3 sequence (DNA): TGTGCCAGCAGCCCGGGAGGGAGGACCGGGGAGCTGTTTTTT.

The chain uses TRBV4-2 and TRBJ2-7; D might be TRBD1 (5 bases). V was cut by 1 base and J by 3 bases, with 16 bases left in between. There are 16 residues in the CDR3. Germline lookup yields CDR1 LGHNA and CDR2 YNFKEQ. The CDR3 sequence is CASSQGPPGQGYEQYF. CDR3 nucleotides: TGTGCCAGCAGCCAAGGACCGCCTGGGCAGGGCTACGAGCAGTACTTC.

This chain connects TRBV5-5 to TRBJ1-2; D gene ambiguous. Deletions cut 0 bases from V and 4 bases from J, with 19 bases between. Germline CDR1 is SGHKS and CDR2 is YYEKEE (reference sequence). This CDR3 has 17 residues. CDR3 coding DNA: TGTGCCAGCAGCTTGGAGCCTGTTGGGGTAGTCAGCTATGGCTACACCTTC. The encoded protein is CASSLEPVGVVSYGYTF.

The sample holds a few counts of this clonotype. CDR3 sequence (DNA): TGTGCCAGCAGCTCCCAGGGACAGGCTAATACGCAGTATTTT. The encoded protein is CASSSQGQANTQYF. V and J are TRBV5-8 and TRBJ2-3; TRBD1 agrees at 8 bases. Germline CDR1 and CDR2: SGHTS and YDEGEE. The CDR3 is made up of 14 amino acids. J gave up 7 bases and V 3 bases, and 7 bases lay outside the gene matches.

This clonotype was detected a few times. The chain joins TRBV12-3 or TRBV12-4 to TRBJ1-6; D is unclear. CDR3 length equals 14 residues. V was cut by 7 bases and J by 4 bases, with 11 bases left in between. As DNA, the CDR3 is TGTGCCAGCACCTTAGGCGGGTATAATTCACCCCTCCACTTT. It codes for CASTLGGYNSPLHF.

The rearrangement joins TRBV11-1 to TRBJ2-6; D perhaps matches TRBD1 (6 bases). The ends were cut back, 4 bases at V and 4 bases at J, with 23 bases in the middle. The CDR3 spans 19 residues. From germline, CDR1 is SGHAT and CDR2 FQDESV (reference sequence). Here the CDR3 reads CASSSRDIKMPRGANVLTF. For the CDR3, the DNA is TGTGCCAGCAGCTCTAGGGACATAAAAATGCCTCGGGGGGCCAACGTCCTGACTTTC. Full variable domain (rest looked up from reference TRBV11-1 and TRBJ2-6): EAEVAQSPRYKITEKSQAVAFWCDPISGHATLYWYRQILGQGPELLVQFQDESVVDDSQLPKDRFSAERLKGVDSTLKIQPAELGDSAMYLCASSSRDIKMPRGANVLTFGAGSRLTVL.

There are a few counts of this clonotype. The V call is TRBV6-1, the J call TRBJ2-1; D uncertain. CDR3 size: 13 residues. Germline V gene sequence: CDR1 MNHNS, CDR2 SASEGT. V dropped 6 bases and J dropped 7 bases, with 13 bases sitting between them. The CDR3 spells CASRLTLVNEQFF. The CDR3 DNA is TGTGCCAGCAGACTAACCTTGGTGAATGAGCAGTTCTTC.

The rearrangement uses TRBV2 and TRBJ2-1; TRBD2 matches at 10 bases. V dropped 6 bases and J dropped 10; count of bases not matched to a gene: 12. This CDR3 is 15 amino acids long. Germline lookup yields CDR1 SNHLY and CDR2 FYNNEI. DNA for the CDR3: TGTGCCAGCAGAGAAACTAGCGGGATTGCGAAAGAGCAGTTCTTC. Translating it yields CASRETSGIAKEQFF.

The CDR3 loop is CAIRQEGLADNEQFF. For the CDR3, the DNA is TGTGCCATCCGACAAGAAGGACTAGCGGACAATGAGCAGTTCTTC. V usage is TRBV10-3 and J usage is TRBJ2-1, with 10 bases aligning to TRBD2. The ends lost 8 bases at V and 5 bases at J; junction bases unmatched: 9. The germline V gene has CDR1 ENHRY and CDR2 SYGVKD. This CDR3 is 15 amino acids long.

This chain uses TRBV2 with TRBJ2-7, with a tentative D call TRBD1 (6 bases). The V and J ends lost 5 bases and 2 bases respectively, with 13 bases between them. This CDR3 spans 14 amino acids. Germline loops: CDR1 SNHLY, CDR2 FYNNEI. Here the CDR3 DNA reads TGTGCCAGCAGTCTCAGGACAGCTACCTACGAGCAGTACTTC. Translating gives CASSLRTATYEQYF.

The V gene is TRBV10-3, the J gene TRBJ2-1; D tentatively fits TRBD1 or TRBD2 (5 bases each). This CDR3 spans 14 amino acids. Germline loops: CDR1 ENHRY, CDR2 SYGVKD. Trimming shortened V by 7 bases and J by 4 bases, and 14 bases separated the two germline ends. CDR3 protein: CAINRDGEYNEQFF. The CDR3 region has the DNA TGTGCCATCAACCGGGACGGGGAATACAATGAGCAGTTCTTC.

The chain couples TRBV5-6 to TRBJ1-3; D is uncertain. The CDR3 consists of 14 residues. V lost 10 bases to trimming and J lost 0 bases, with 14 bases between them. Germline CDR1 and CDR2: SGHDT and YYEEEE. CDR3 sequence: CAPEAADSGNTIYF. CDR3 DNA: TGTGCCCCTGAGGCAGCCGACTCTGGAAACACCATATATTTT.

This clonotype was seen a few times. The chain recombines TRBV7-9 with TRBJ2-6; D may be TRBD2 (6 bases). The CDR3 contains 17 residues. Germline-derived CDR1 and CDR2 are SEHNR and FQNEAQ (reference sequence). The V end was cut by 0 bases, the J end by 6 bases, with 15 bases between. CDR3 in amino acids: CASSLARGREKANVLTF. In DNA form, the CDR3 reads TGTGCCAGCAGCTTAGCGCGGGGCAGGGAAAAGGCCAACGTCCTGACTTTC.

This clonotype has a handful of counts. V is TRBV20-1 and J is TRBJ2-7, with 11 bases matching TRBD2. This CDR3 has 17 amino acids. Germline assignment: CDR1 DFQATT and CDR2 SNEGSKA (reference sequence). V lost 3 bases and J lost 0; bases outside the gene matches: 10. CDR3 nucleotides: TGCAGTGCTAGGCTTACTAGCGGGAGTAGGGGCTCCTACGAGCAGTACTTC. This sequence encodes CSARLTSGSRGSYEQYF.

The chain combines TRBV7-2 with TRBJ2-5; maybe TRBD2 (5 bases). CDR3 size: 17 residues. From germline, CDR1 is SGHTA and CDR2 FQGNSA. The V end was cut by 4 bases, the J end by 5 bases, with 23 bases between. The CDR3 is CASSYTREDGRRETQYF. CDR3 nucleotide sequence: TGTGCCAGCAGCTACACGAGGGAAGATGGTCGCCGGGAGACCCAGTACTTC.

This rearrangement joins TRBV12-3 or TRBV12-4 to TRBJ1-2; D is ambiguous. The CDR3 spans 12 residues. V was cut by 7 bases and J by 5 bases, with 11 bases left in between. The chain's CDR3 is CASTPRGYGYTF. The CDR3 bases are TGTGCCAGCACCCCCCGTGGTTATGGCTACACCTTC.

The V call is TRBV2, the J call TRBJ1-6, with a tentative D call TRBD1 (6 bases). V lost 5 bases to trimming and J lost 10 bases, with 15 bases between them. Per germline, CDR1 SNHLY and CDR2 FYNNEI. There are 14 residues in the CDR3. The CDR3 nucleotides are TGTGCCAGCAGTAAAAAACAGGGAGCGTCACCCCTCCACTTT. Its protein is CASSKKQGASPLHF.